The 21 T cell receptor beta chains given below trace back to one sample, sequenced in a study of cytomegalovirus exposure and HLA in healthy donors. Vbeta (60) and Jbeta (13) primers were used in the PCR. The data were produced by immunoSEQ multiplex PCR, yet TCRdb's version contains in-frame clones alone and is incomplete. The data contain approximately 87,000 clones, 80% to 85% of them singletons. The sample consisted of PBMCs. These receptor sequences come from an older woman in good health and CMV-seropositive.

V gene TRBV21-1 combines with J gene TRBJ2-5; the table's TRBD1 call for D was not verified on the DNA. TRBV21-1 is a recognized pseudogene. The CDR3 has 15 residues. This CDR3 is CASSSRTPARETQYF. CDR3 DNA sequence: TGTGCCAGCAGCAGTCGGACACCCGCTCGGGAGACCCAGTACTTC.

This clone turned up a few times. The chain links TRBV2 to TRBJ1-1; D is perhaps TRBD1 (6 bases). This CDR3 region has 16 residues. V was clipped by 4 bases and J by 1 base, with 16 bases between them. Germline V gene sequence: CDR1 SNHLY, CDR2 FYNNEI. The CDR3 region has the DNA TGTGCCAGCAGTGGGCTTCTAGGACAGAGGAACACTGAAGCTTTCTTT. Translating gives CASSGLLGQRNTEAFF.

The CDR3 bases are TGTGCCAGCAGCAAATCGACAGGGACTAATGAAAAACTGTTTTTT. This codes for CASSKSTGTNEKLFF. The gene calls are TRBV11-2 and TRBJ1-4; TRBD1 agrees at 7 bases. The CDR3 covers 15 residues. Germline V lookup: CDR1 SGHAT, CDR2 FQNNGV. The V segment lost 5 bases and the J segment 2 bases; nucleotides outside the gene matches: 5.

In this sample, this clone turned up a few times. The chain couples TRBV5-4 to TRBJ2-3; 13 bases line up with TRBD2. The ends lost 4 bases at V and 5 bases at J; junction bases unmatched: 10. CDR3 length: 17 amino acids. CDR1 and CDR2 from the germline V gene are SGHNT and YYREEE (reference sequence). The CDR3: CASSPLAGLAGVDTQYF. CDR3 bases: TGTGCCAGCAGCCCACTCGCTGGACTAGCGGGAGTAGATACGCAGTATTTT.

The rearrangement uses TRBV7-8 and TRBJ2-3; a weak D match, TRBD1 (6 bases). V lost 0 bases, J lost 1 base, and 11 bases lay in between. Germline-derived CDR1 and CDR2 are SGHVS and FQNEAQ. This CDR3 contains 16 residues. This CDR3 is CASSLALGAGTDTQYF. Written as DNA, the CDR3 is TGTGCCAGCAGCTTAGCGCTGGGGGCCGGCACAGATACGCAGTATTTT. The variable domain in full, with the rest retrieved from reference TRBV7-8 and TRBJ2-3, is GAGVSQSPRYKVAKRGQDVALRCDPISGHVSLFWYQQALGQGPEFLTYFQNEAQLDKSGLPSDRFFAERPEGSVSTLKIQRTQQEDSAVYLCASSLALGAGTDTQYFGPGTRLTVL.

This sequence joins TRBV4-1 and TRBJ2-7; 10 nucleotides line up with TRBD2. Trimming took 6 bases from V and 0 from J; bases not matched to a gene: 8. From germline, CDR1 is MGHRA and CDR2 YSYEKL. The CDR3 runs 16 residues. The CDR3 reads CASSPIAGGSSYEQYF. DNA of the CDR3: TGCGCCAGCAGTCCTATAGCGGGAGGTAGCTCCTACGAGCAGTACTTC.

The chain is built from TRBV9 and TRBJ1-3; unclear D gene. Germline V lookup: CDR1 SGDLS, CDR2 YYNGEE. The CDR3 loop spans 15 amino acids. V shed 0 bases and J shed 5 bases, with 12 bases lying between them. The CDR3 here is CASSVDSLPRNTIYF. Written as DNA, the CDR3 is TGTGCCAGCAGCGTAGACAGCTTACCTAGAAACACCATATATTTT. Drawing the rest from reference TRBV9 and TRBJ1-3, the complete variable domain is DSGVTQTPKHLITATGQRVTLRCSPRSGDLSVYWYQQSLDQGLQFLIQYYNGEERAKGNILERFSAQQFPDLHSELNLSSLELGDSALYFCASSVDSLPRNTIYFGEGSWLTVV.

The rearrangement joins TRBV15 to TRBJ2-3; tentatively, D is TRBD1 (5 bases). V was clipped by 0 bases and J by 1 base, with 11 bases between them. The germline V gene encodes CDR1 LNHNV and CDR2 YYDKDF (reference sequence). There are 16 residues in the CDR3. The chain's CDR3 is CATSREKGPRTDTQYF. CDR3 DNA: TGTGCCACCAGCAGAGAAAAGGGGCCCCGCACAGATACGCAGTATTTT.

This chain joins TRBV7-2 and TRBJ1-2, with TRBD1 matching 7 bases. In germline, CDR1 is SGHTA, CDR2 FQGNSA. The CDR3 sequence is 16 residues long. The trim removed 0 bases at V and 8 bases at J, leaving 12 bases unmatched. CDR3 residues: CASSLAQDRVGRGYTF. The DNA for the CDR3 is TGTGCCAGCAGCTTAGCCCAAGACAGGGTTGGGAGAGGCTACACCTTC.

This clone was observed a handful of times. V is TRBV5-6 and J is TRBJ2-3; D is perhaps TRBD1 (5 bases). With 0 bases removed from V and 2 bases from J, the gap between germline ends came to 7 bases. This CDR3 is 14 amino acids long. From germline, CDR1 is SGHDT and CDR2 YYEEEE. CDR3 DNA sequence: TGTGCCAGCAGCTTGGCCAGGGACACAGATACGCAGTATTTT. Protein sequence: CASSLARDTDTQYF.

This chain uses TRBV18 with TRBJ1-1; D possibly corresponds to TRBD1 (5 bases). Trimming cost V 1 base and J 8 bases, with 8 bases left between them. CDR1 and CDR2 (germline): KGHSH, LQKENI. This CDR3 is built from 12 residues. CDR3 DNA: TGTGCCAGCTCACCACAAGACAGAGAAGCTTTCTTT. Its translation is CASSPQDREAFF.

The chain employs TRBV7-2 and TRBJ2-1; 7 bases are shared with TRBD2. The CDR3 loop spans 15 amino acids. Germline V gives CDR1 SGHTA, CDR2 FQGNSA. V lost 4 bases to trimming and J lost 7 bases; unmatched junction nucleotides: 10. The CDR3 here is CASSSRRGKGNEQFF. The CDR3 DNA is TGTGCCAGCAGCTCCAGGCGGGGGAAGGGGAATGAGCAGTTCTTC. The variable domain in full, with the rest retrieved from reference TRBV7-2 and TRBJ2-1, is GAGVSQSPSNKVTEKGKDVELRCDPISGHTALYWYRQSLGQGLEFLIYFQGNSAPDKSGLPSDRFSAERTGGSVSTLTIQRTQQEDSAVYLCASSSRRGKGNEQFFGPGTRLTVL.

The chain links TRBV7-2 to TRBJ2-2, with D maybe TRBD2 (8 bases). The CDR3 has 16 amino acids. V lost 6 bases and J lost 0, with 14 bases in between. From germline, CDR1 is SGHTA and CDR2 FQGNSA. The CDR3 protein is CASSREGATNTGELFF. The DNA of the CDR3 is TGTGCCAGCAGTCGGGAGGGGGCCACGAACACCGGGGAGCTGTTTTTT. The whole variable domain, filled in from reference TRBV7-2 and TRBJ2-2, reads GAGVSQSPSNKVTEKGKDVELRCDPISGHTALYWYRQSLGQGLEFLIYFQGNSAPDKSGLPSDRFSAERTGGSVSTLTIQRTQQEDSAVYLCASSREGATNTGELFFGEGSRLTVL.

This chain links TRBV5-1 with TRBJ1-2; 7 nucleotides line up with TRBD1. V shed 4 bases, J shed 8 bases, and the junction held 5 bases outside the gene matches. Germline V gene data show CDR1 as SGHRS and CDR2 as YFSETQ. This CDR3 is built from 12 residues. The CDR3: CASSPARGGYTF. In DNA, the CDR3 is TGCGCCAGCAGCCCGGCCAGGGGGGGCTACACCTTC.

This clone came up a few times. The chain's CDR3 is CASSSSGRDTEAFF. The CDR3 DNA sequence: TGCGCCAGCAGCTCCTCCGGGCGGGACACTGAAGCTTTCTTT. V usage is TRBV5-1 and J usage is TRBJ1-1; D gene ambiguous. V dropped 3 bases and J dropped 3 bases, with 12 bases sitting between them. The CDR3 consists of 14 residues. The germline gives CDR1 SGHRS, CDR2 YFSETQ. Drawing the rest from reference TRBV5-1 and TRBJ1-1, the complete variable domain is KAGVTQTPRYLIKTRGQQVTLSCSPISGHRSVSWYQQTPGQGLQFLFEYFSETQRNKGNFPGRFSGRQFSNSRSEMNVSTLELGDSALYLCASSSSGRDTEAFFGQGTRLTVV.

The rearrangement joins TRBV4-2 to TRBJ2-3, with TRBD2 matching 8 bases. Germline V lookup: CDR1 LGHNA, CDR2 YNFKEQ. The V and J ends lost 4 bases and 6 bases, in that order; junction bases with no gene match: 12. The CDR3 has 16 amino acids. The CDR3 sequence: CASSRGLATPPDTQYF. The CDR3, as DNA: TGTGCCAGCAGCCGAGGACTAGCAACCCCCCCCGATACGCAGTATTTT.

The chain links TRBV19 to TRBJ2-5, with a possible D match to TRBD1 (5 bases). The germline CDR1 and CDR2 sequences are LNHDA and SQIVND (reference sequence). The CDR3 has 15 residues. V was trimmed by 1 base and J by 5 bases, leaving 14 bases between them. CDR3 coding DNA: TGTGCCAGTAGTATAGCTGGAGCCCAGGGTGAGACCCAGTACTTC. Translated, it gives CASSIAGAQGETQYF.

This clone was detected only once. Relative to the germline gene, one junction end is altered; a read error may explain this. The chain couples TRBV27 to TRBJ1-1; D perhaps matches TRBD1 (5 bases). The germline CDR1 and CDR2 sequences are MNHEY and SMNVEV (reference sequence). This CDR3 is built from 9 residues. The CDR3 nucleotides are TGTGCCAGCCCGTTCGGCAGGGCCTTT. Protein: CASPFGRAF.

The CDR3 region is CASSQDWGGNQPQHF. The CDR3 bases are TGCGCCAGCAGCCAAGATTGGGGCGGCAATCAGCCCCAGCATTTT. The chain combines TRBV4-1 with TRBJ1-5, with D possibly matching TRBD1 (5 bases). Germline assignment: CDR1 MGHRA and CDR2 YSYEKL. The CDR3 runs 15 residues. V was clipped by 0 bases and J by 2 bases, with 8 bases between them.

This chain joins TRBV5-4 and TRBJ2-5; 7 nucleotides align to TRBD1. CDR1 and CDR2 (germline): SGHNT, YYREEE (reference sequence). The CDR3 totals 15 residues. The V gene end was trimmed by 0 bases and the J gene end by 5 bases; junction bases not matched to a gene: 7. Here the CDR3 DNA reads TGTGCCAGCAGCTTGGCTACAGGGGTTAGGGAGACCCAGTACTTC. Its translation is CASSLATGVRETQYF.

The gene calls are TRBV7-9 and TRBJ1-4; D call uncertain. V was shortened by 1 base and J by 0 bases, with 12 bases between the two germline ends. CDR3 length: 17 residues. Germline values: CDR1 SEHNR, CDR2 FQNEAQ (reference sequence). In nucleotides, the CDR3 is TGTGCCAGCAGCTTAGATTACGCAGGCCCAACTAATGAAAAACTGTTTTTT. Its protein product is CASSLDYAGPTNEKLFF.